This T cell receptor (beta chain) was identified in a study of cytomegalovirus exposure and HLA in healthy donors. Study-level information: Roughly 80 million unique TCRs from HLA-typed donors made up an early data release. Findings of the study overall: The Asian-associated ancestry cluster reportedly had fewer N-insertions than the roughly 670-donor mean in a later analysis. In a later analysis, several top co-occurrence clusters appeared linked to parvovirus B19, influenza, CMV and Epstein-Barr virus.

Concerning this clone: Its antigen is undetermined.

The PCR made use of 60 Vbeta and 13 Jbeta primers. How the authors handled the data: A later analysis tallied about 80 million unique TCR beta chains, approximately 10 million of them shared. The method was immunoSEQ multiplex PCR; TCRdb's version includes in-frame clones alone and lacks a portion of them. That table supplies the V and J calls and clone size; D and trimming were determined from the DNA. The sample contains more than 95,000 clones, more than 65% of which appear only once. Germline loops: CDR1 SGHRS, CDR2 YFSETQ. This CDR3 region has 16 residues. The V and J ends lost 2 bases and 2 bases, in that order; junction bases with no gene match: 9.

The chain is built from TRBV5-1 and TRBJ2-7; 8 bases fit TRBD1. This clonotype was obtained from a man aged 25 to 45 in good health and CMV-seronegative. The specimen was PBMCs. The CDR3 region has the DNA TGCGCCAGCAGCTTAGGACAGGGCGAGATTACCTACGAGCAGTACTTC. Translating gives CASSLGQGEITYEQYF. Looking up the rest from reference TRBV5-1 and TRBJ2-7 gives the full variable domain: KAGVTQTPRYLIKTRGQQVTLSCSPISGHRSVSWYQQTPGQGLQFLFEYFSETQRNKGNFPGRFSGRQFSNSRSEMNVSTLELGDSALYLCASSLGQGEITYEQYFGPGTRLTVT.